Below, 15 T cell receptor beta chains from the same sample are listed, as sequenced in a study of T-cell reconstitution after alpha-beta-depleted transplantation in children. Researchers prepared the TCRbeta library using unique molecular identifiers, the study reports. TCRdb analysed the PCR reads with MiXCR anew, one entry per CDR3 protein. Of some 500,000 distinct CDR3 sequences in the sample, about 18% are singletons; the top ten hold over 3%. Source: PBMCs from the stem cell graft donor, taken from the stem cell graft. The origin of the receptors is a human donor who donated a stem cell graft to a child with acute lymphoblastic leukemia.

The table lists this clonotype with many counts. The rearrangement links TRBV5-1 to TRBJ2-1, with D maybe TRBD1 (5 bases). The CDR3 has 16 residues. V lost 2 bases and J 1 base, leaving 13 bases between the germline ends. The germline CDR1 and CDR2 sequences are SGHRS and YFSETQ. CDR3 sequence reads: CASSFSRAGSYNEQFF. The CDR3 nucleotides are TGCGCCAGCAGCTTTTCCAGGGCAGGGTCCTACAATGAGCAGTTCTTC.

The chain has TRBV19 and TRBJ1-4; unclear D gene. Germline-derived CDR1 and CDR2 are LNHDA and SQIVND (reference sequence). The CDR3 totals 13 residues. Trimming removed 7 bases from V and 1 base from J, with 7 bases in between. CDR3 in DNA: TGTGCCAGTAAGGCAGAAACTAATGAAAAACTGTTTTTT. Its protein is CASKAETNEKLFF.

This clonotype was counted a few times. The chain joins TRBV12-3 or TRBV12-4 to TRBJ2-7, with 10 bases that match TRBD2. The CDR3 has 14 residues. J lost 5 bases, V lost 2 bases, and 3 bases had no gene match. CDR3 coding DNA: TGTGCCAGCAGTTTAAGGAGCGGGAGGGACGAGCAGTACTTC. This translates into CASSLRSGRDEQYF.

This clonotype was seen more than once but under ten times. The CDR3 DNA is TGTGCCAGCACCCCGGATCCCGGGGGGTCCACTGAAGCTTTCTTT. It is translated as CASTPDPGGSTEAFF. V usage is TRBV4-2 and J usage is TRBJ1-1; tentative D call: TRBD1 (5 bases). V lost 7 bases and J lost 4, with 19 bases in between. This CDR3 spans 15 amino acids. Germline V lookup: CDR1 LGHNA, CDR2 YNFKEQ.

The chain couples TRBV20-1 to TRBJ1-2; D call uncertain. This CDR3 contains 15 residues. V lost 0 bases, J lost 9 bases, and 20 bases lay in between. Germline CDR1 and CDR2: DFQATT and SNEGSKA (reference sequence). The chain's CDR3 is CSAREEGRTFDRYTF. The CDR3 DNA sequence: TGCAGTGCTAGAGAGGAGGGCAGAACCTTTGATCGCTACACCTTC.

This clonotype was observed a handful of times. This chain joins TRBV20-1 and TRBJ1-4; D unclear. Germline CDR1 DFQATT, CDR2 SNEGSKA (reference sequence). V lost 5 bases, J lost 6 bases, and 13 bases lay in between. The CDR3 covers 13 residues. The CDR3 protein is CSAPRDGDEKLFF. CDR3 sequence (DNA): TGCAGTGCTCCCCGGGATGGGGATGAAAAACTGTTTTTT.

In this sample, this clonotype turned up many times. The CDR3: CSARDRRGHTEAFF. For the CDR3, the DNA is TGCAGTGCTAGAGATCGACGGGGGCACACTGAAGCTTTCTTT. The rearrangement uses TRBV20-1 and TRBJ1-1; possibly TRBD1 for D (6 bases). With 0 bases removed from V and 3 bases from J, the gap between germline ends came to 11 bases. CDR1 DFQATT and CDR2 SNEGSKA come from the germline V gene (reference sequence). The CDR3 is 14 amino acids.

The chain joins TRBV29-1 to TRBJ2-1; D not resolved. The CDR3 length is 14 residues. The V and J ends lost 7 bases and 0 bases respectively, with 13 bases between them. CDR1 SQVTM and CDR2 ANQGSEA come from the germline V gene. The CDR3 DNA sequence: TGCAGCGCCGATAGCCCTAGCTCCTACAATGAGCAGTTCTTC. This translates into CSADSPSSYNEQFF.

This clonotype was counted between two and nine times. The chain combines TRBV5-1 with TRBJ2-5; 14 nucleotides align to TRBD2. Germline loops: CDR1 SGHRS, CDR2 YFSETQ. This CDR3 is built from 17 residues. Germline trimming cut 5 bases from V and 3 bases from J; bases unmatched to any gene: 9. CDR3 in amino acids: CASRRLAGGSAEETQYF. The DNA of the CDR3 is TGCGCCAGCAGACGACTAGCGGGAGGGTCTGCTGAAGAGACCCAGTACTTC.

The rearrangement links TRBV2 to TRBJ2-2; 8 nucleotides line up with TRBD2. The length of the CDR3 is 16 residues. Germline CDR1 and CDR2: SNHLY and FYNNEI. The V and J ends lost 5 bases and 6 bases, in that order; junction bases with no gene match: 11. The CDR3 is CASSPNPGLVAGELFF. The CDR3 coding sequence is TGTGCCAGCAGTCCAAACCCGGGACTAGTCGCCGGGGAGCTGTTTTTT.

With respect to this clonotype: The missing conserved phenylalanine or tryptophan at the end of this CDR3 makes a read error likely. The chain combines TRBV7-9 with TRBJ2-1; D perhaps matches TRBD1 (6 bases). V was cut by 6 bases and J by 3 bases, with 18 bases left in between. Germline CDR1 SEHNR, CDR2 FQNEAQ (reference sequence). The CDR3 has 16 residues. The CDR3 DNA reads as TGTGCCAGCAGGGCCACAGGGTGTGAAATCTACAATGAGCAGTTCTTG. This sequence encodes CASRATGCEIYNEQFL.

The chain links TRBV30 to TRBJ1-4, with D perhaps matching TRBD1 (6 bases). The CDR3 extends over 14 amino acids. CDR1 and CDR2 (germline): GTSNPN, SVGIG (reference sequence). V was pared by 4 bases and J by 8 bases, with 17 bases between. DNA for the CDR3: TGTGCCTGGAACCAGGGGCGGGGAAGCGAAAAACTGTTTTTT. Translation gives CAWNQGRGSEKLFF.

The chain has TRBV7-9 and TRBJ1-5; TRBD1 agrees at 7 bases. Trimming removed 5 bases from V and 10 bases from J; junction bases left unmatched: 17. Germline V CDR1 and CDR2: SEHNR, FQNEAQ (reference sequence). The CDR3 is 16 residues long. Written as DNA, the CDR3 is TGTGCCAGCAGCCCTTTTACAGGGGCCGTGTCAGGTCCCCAGCATTTT. It specifies CASSPFTGAVSGPQHF.

This rearrangement joins TRBV7-8 to TRBJ1-6, with D unclear. This CDR3 is built from 15 residues. Deletions cut 0 bases from V and 8 bases from J, with 11 bases between. Germline V gene sequence: CDR1 SGHVS, CDR2 FQNEAQ. The CDR3 DNA is TGTGCCAGCAGCTTAGCTCTGACGGCTCATTCACCCCTCCACTTT. This codes for CASSLALTAHSPLHF. The full variable domain, in which reference TRBV7-8 and TRBJ1-6 provide the parts outside the CDR3, is GAGVSQSPRYKVAKRGQDVALRCDPISGHVSLFWYQQALGQGPEFLTYFQNEAQLDKSGLPSDRFFAERPEGSVSTLKIQRTQQEDSAVYLCASSLALTAHSPLHFGNGTRLTVT.

On this clonotype: One end of the junction varies from germline; a read error may be responsible. The CDR3 reads CCARDPSGGSYNEQFF. For the CDR3, the DNA is TGCTGTGCTAGAGATCCCAGCGGTGGCTCCTACAATGAGCAGTTCTTC. This chain connects TRBV20-1 to TRBJ2-1; weak D call: TRBD2 (5 bases). CDR1 DFQATT and CDR2 SNEGSKA come from the germline V gene (reference sequence). The CDR3 consists of 16 residues.